This TCR beta chain was recovered during a study of beta chain features in type 1 diabetes. Expressed TCRB transcripts were sequenced because the entire RNA isolate underwent reverse transcription. This table comes from immunoSEQ multiplex PCR, and its TCRdb copy is limited to in-frame clones, with some not included. Of 450,000 or so clones in the sample, about an eighth were seen once. This clone has at least ten counts. Antigen unknown. Findings and caveats of the study: Type 1 diabetes patients had moderately but significantly shorter TCRB CDR3s in all four CD4+ subsets. Researchers could not determine here whether HLA type influences TCRB rearrangement.

This CDR3 is built from 15 residues. Germline V gene sequence: CDR1 GTSNPN, CDR2 SVGIG (reference sequence). V shed 3 bases and J shed 6 bases, with 18 bases lying between them. The TCR sequence derives from a woman under 30 in good health. Material: naive CD4+ T cells from blood. V gene TRBV30 combines with J gene TRBJ2-1, with D perhaps matching TRBD2 (5 bases). CDR3 region: CAWSLLVWPINEQFF. In DNA form, the CDR3 reads TGTGCCTGGAGCCTACTAGTCTGGCCCATCAATGAGCAGTTCTTC.